The next 27 T cell receptor beta chains were all read from a single sample in a study of blood T cells in healthy people across ages. Primed by a sample-barcoded 5' primer and a J-beta primer mix, a second PCR proceeded for 7 to 11 cycles. TCRdb reprocessed the 5' RACE reads via MiXCR and lists one record per CDR3 protein. The repertoire holds more than 700,000 distinct CDR3 sequences, with 53% as singletons. What was sequenced was blood. The receptors originated from an elderly man in good health.

The chain recombines TRBV12-3 or TRBV12-4 with TRBJ2-2; D remains unclear. The CDR3 is made up of 12 amino acids. The germline V and J ends were trimmed by 6 bases and 6 bases, with 8 bases remaining between them. The CDR3 region is CASRVRSGELFF. CDR3 DNA: TGTGCCAGCAGGGTTAGGTCCGGGGAGCTGTTTTTT.

The J gene is TRBJ1-1, the V gene TRBV5-6, with a tentative D call TRBD1 (5 bases). The CDR3 totals 16 residues. Germline assignment: CDR1 SGHDT and CDR2 YYEEEE. V was cut by 4 bases and J by 4 bases, with 20 bases left in between. CDR3 DNA: TGTGCCAGCAGCGGACCGGGACCAGGGCCATTCACTGAAGCTTTCTTT. It yields the protein CASSGPGPGPFTEAFF.

This chain joins TRBV6-6 and TRBJ2-3, with TRBD2 as a possible D gene (7 bases). V lost 2 bases to trimming and J lost 4 bases, with 19 bases between them. Germline CDR1 and CDR2: MNHNY and SVGAGI (reference sequence). The CDR3 extends over 17 amino acids. The CDR3 nucleotides are TGTGCCAGCAGTTACCCCTCCGGGGGGCGAGGTCCAGATACGCAGTATTTT. It encodes CASSYPSGGRGPDTQYF.

In the case of this clonotype: A single base separates this from a much larger clone, so it may be a read error. This chain links TRBV6-5 with TRBJ2-1; 9 nucleotides align to TRBD2. The CDR3 spans 15 residues. The germline gives CDR1 MNHEY, CDR2 SVGAGI. V lost 8 bases and J lost 0; bases outside the gene matches: 5. Here the CDR3 reads CASGRSGSSYNEQFF. In nucleotides, the CDR3 is TGTGCCAGCGGCCGTAGCGGGAGCTCCTACAATGAGCAGTTCTTC.

The rearrangement uses TRBV5-1 and TRBJ2-5; D unclear. This CDR3 has 15 amino acids. The germline V gene has CDR1 SGHRS and CDR2 YFSETQ. Trimming took off 2 bases at V and 1 base at J, with 12 bases between the two ends. Here the CDR3 reads CASSFSPGGQETQYF. The CDR3 DNA reads as TGCGCCAGCAGCTTCAGCCCTGGCGGCCAAGAGACCCAGTACTTC.

V is TRBV7-9 and J is TRBJ2-1; 9 bases agree with TRBD1. This CDR3 spans 17 amino acids. Germline trimming cut 5 bases from V and 7 bases from J; bases unmatched to any gene: 15. From germline, CDR1 is SEHNR and CDR2 FQNEAQ (reference sequence). CDR3 sequence reads: CASSVPPGQGRGNEQFF. In DNA, the CDR3 is TGTGCCAGCAGCGTCCCTCCGGGACAGGGAAGAGGGAATGAGCAGTTCTTC.

The chain carries TRBV5-1 and TRBJ1-1; 9 bases map to TRBD1. Looked up from germline, CDR1 is SGHRS and CDR2 is YFSETQ. V shed 4 bases, J shed 4 bases, and the junction held 8 bases outside the gene matches. The CDR3 consists of 15 residues. The CDR3 spells CASSPIIQGATEAFF. The CDR3 DNA reads as TGCGCCAGCAGCCCGATTATACAGGGGGCCACTGAAGCTTTCTTT.

This clonotype was detected only once. This chain links TRBV5-1 with TRBJ1-4; D uncertain. The germline V gene has CDR1 SGHRS and CDR2 YFSETQ. Trimming removed 4 bases from V and 7 bases from J, with 14 bases in between. The CDR3 has 14 residues. The chain's CDR3 is CASSLGTAFEKLFF. Written as DNA, the CDR3 is TGCGCCAGCAGCCTCGGAACGGCGTTTGAAAAACTGTTTTTT.

The chain uses TRBV9 and TRBJ2-7; D remains ambiguous. Germline loops: CDR1 SGDLS, CDR2 YYNGEE. Between the trimmed V and J ends, which lost 3 bases and 3 bases, there was a span of 10 bases. CDR3 length: 13 amino acids. In DNA, the CDR3 is TGTGCCAGCAGCGCCCCGGGCTACTACGAGCAGTACTTC. The encoded protein is CASSAPGYYEQYF.

The V call is TRBV6-5, the J call TRBJ2-7, with a weak D call TRBD2 (5 bases). V was shortened by 6 bases and J by 0 bases, with 15 bases between the two germline ends. In germline, CDR1 is MNHEY, CDR2 SVGAGI. CDR3 size: 15 residues. As DNA, the CDR3 is TGTGCCAGCAGGCACCTGGGCGGGCCCTCCTACGAGCAGTACTTC. This gives the protein CASRHLGGPSYEQYF.

This clonotype was observed a few times. The chain joins TRBV21-1 to TRBJ2-5. TRBV21-1 is assigned pseudogene status. CDR3 length: 15 residues. The CDR3 protein is CASSKVFGFQETQYF. In DNA form, the CDR3 reads TGTGCCAGCAGCAAAGTTTTTGGGTTCCAAGAGACCCAGTACTTC.

The V gene is TRBV6-5, the J gene TRBJ1-5; possible D gene TRBD1, 5 bases. This CDR3 region has 13 residues. The V end was cut by 7 bases, the J end by 6 bases, with 13 bases between. CDR1 and CDR2 (germline): MNHEY, SVGAGI. CDR3 protein: CASKDKEGQPQHF. The DNA of the CDR3 is TGTGCCAGCAAGGACAAGGAGGGTCAGCCCCAGCATTTT.

The chain links TRBV20-1 to TRBJ2-3; D is uncertain. The CDR3 spans 15 residues. With 0 bases removed from V and 6 bases from J, the gap between germline ends came to 16 bases. Germline V gives CDR1 DFQATT, CDR2 SNEGSKA (reference sequence). The CDR3 protein is CSAREVYSGPDTQYF. In DNA form, the CDR3 reads TGCAGTGCTAGAGAGGTCTACTCTGGACCGGATACGCAGTATTTT.

This clonotype was counted between two and nine times. The V and J genes are TRBV5-1 and TRBJ2-3; 9 bases map to TRBD1. Germline values: CDR1 SGHRS, CDR2 YFSETQ. The CDR3 runs 15 residues. Trimming at V came to 4 bases and at J to 3 bases, leaving 6 bases not matched to a gene. CDR3 region: CASSLPGTGTDTQYF. The CDR3, as DNA: TGCGCCAGCAGCCTACCCGGGACAGGGACAGATACGCAGTATTTT.

This clonotype came up a few times. The rearrangement links TRBV29-1 to TRBJ1-2; perhaps TRBD1 as D (6 bases). The CDR3 has 14 residues. The V end lost 4 bases, the J end lost 4 bases, and 16 bases lay between the germline ends. The germline V gene encodes CDR1 SQVTM and CDR2 ANQGSEA. The CDR3 DNA reads TGCAGCGTTGGCTCAGGGGCATTTTTCTATGGCTACACCTTC. Its protein is CSVGSGAFFYGYTF.

Regarding this clonotype: The junction departs from the called germline gene at one end, perhaps through a read error. The chain couples TRBV7-8 to TRBJ2-3, with 8 bases fitting TRBD2. The CDR3 contains 14 residues. Per the germline V gene, CDR1 is SGHVS and CDR2 is FQNEAQ. The CDR3 region has the DNA TGTGCCAGCAGCTCGGGAGGGGCCCCAGATACGCGGTATTTT. Its translation is CASSSGGAPDTRYF.

The chain has TRBV4-2 and TRBJ2-7; the D is unclear. Germline assignment: CDR1 LGHNA and CDR2 YNFKEQ. Trimming took off 4 bases at V and 2 bases at J, with 12 bases between the two ends. This CDR3 has 14 residues. The CDR3: CASSRTINTYEQYF. The CDR3 DNA reads TGTGCCAGCAGCCGGACCATTAATACCTACGAGCAGTACTTC.

This chain connects TRBV20-1 to TRBJ2-4, with unresolved D. The DNA matches TRBJ2-7 better at its end, which makes the J call doubtful. Germline lookup yields CDR1 DFQATT and CDR2 SNEGSKA (reference sequence). This CDR3 is built from 13 residues. The CDR3 spells CSARAGEPYEQYF. In nucleotides, the CDR3 is TGCAGTGCTAGAGCGGGCGAGCCCTACGAGCAGTACTTC.

V is TRBV12-3 or TRBV12-4 and J is TRBJ2-6; TRBD1 aligns across 8 bases. This CDR3 is 17 amino acids long. J gave up 1 base and V 3 bases, and 5 bases lay outside the gene matches. DNA of the CDR3: TGTGCCAGCAGTTTCCTTCAGGGGGCGTCTGGGGCCAACGTCCTGACTTTC. The encoded protein is CASSFLQGASGANVLTF.

The chain joins TRBV10-3 to TRBJ1-2; D may be TRBD1 (5 bases). Between the trimmed V and J ends, which lost 0 bases and 3 bases, there was a span of 11 bases. Looked up from germline, CDR1 is ENHRY and CDR2 is SYGVKD. This CDR3 region has 15 residues. CDR3: CAISESRGTDYGYTF. The DNA of the CDR3 is TGTGCCATCAGTGAGTCCCGGGGGACGGACTATGGCTACACCTTC.

This chain connects TRBV14 to TRBJ2-7; 8 bases match TRBD2. The length of the CDR3 is 14 residues. Germline V CDR1 and CDR2: SGHDN, FVKESK. V trimming: 4 bases; J trimming: 5 bases; junction bases outside the gene matches: 7. CDR3: CASSPRLARNEQYF. The CDR3 DNA reads as TGTGCCAGCAGCCCGAGACTAGCGAGGAACGAGCAGTACTTC.

This chain uses TRBV20-1 with TRBJ2-1; weak D call: TRBD1 (6 bases). From germline, CDR1 is DFQATT and CDR2 SNEGSKA (reference sequence). The CDR3 extends over 17 amino acids. Trimming shortened V by 3 bases and J by 9 bases, and 27 bases separated the two germline ends. CDR3 in DNA: TGCAGTGCTAGGGTGGGTGGGACATTAATCGCCCACGGTGAGCAGTTCTTC. This sequence encodes CSARVGGTLIAHGEQFF.

The V call is TRBV28, the J call TRBJ1-4; TRBD1 matches 8 bases. Germline V gene data show CDR1 as MDHEN and CDR2 as SYDVKM. Trimming took 6 bases from V and 0 from J; bases not matched to a gene: 12. The CDR3 spans 18 residues. This chain's CDR3 is CASSWRLGQASTNEKLFF. As DNA, the CDR3 is TGTGCCAGCAGCTGGCGTTTGGGACAGGCGTCAACTAATGAAAAACTGTTTTTT.

This sequence joins TRBV6-2 or TRBV6-3 and TRBJ2-1, with 10 bases lining up with TRBD2. This CDR3 has 17 amino acids. The germline V gene has CDR1 MNHEY and CDR2 SVGEGT. V shed 6 bases and J 13 bases; nucleotides not matched to a gene: 21. The CDR3 DNA reads TGTGCCAGCAGCCCCCTGACCGGACTAGCGGTCCAAGAGACCCAGTTCTTC. This codes for CASSPLTGLAVQETQFF.

J is TRBJ2-7 and V is TRBV7-2; TRBD2 agrees at 7 bases. The CDR3 loop spans 16 amino acids. Trimming cost V 3 bases and J 3 bases; bases outside gene matches: 11. Germline V CDR1 and CDR2: SGHTA, FQGNSA. The CDR3 DNA reads as TGTGCCAGCAGCTTTGTGCACCAGCCGGGGGGCTACGAGCAGTACTTC. This translates into CASSFVHQPGGYEQYF.

This rearrangement joins TRBV20-1 to TRBJ2-1, with 8 bases aligning to TRBD2. V dropped 5 bases and J dropped 5; count of bases not matched to a gene: 11. CDR3 length equals 15 residues. Germline loops: CDR1 DFQATT, CDR2 SNEGSKA (reference sequence). The CDR3 coding sequence is TGCAGTGCTGCTAAAGCGGGGGCCAATCACAATGAGCAGTTCTTC. Amino acid sequence: CSAAKAGANHNEQFF.

The chain combines TRBV7-2 with TRBJ2-6; D is tentatively TRBD1 or TRBD2 (5 bases each). Trimming cost V 5 bases and J 0 bases, with 11 bases left between them. Looked up from germline, CDR1 is SGHTA and CDR2 is FQGNSA. This CDR3 is built from 16 residues. CDR3 loop: CASSPPGLSGANVLTF. CDR3 nucleotides: TGTGCCAGCAGCCCGCCGGGGCTCTCTGGGGCCAACGTCCTGACTTTC.